Shown below are 24 T cell receptor beta chains from a single sample sequenced in a study of blood T cell repertoires in COVID-19. Sequencing used immunoSEQ multiplex PCR; TCRdb keeps in-frame clones, though not all of them. The sample yields about 220,000 clones, 82% seen once. The sequenced sample consisted of peripheral blood. These receptors all come from a woman older than 75 with acute or convalescent COVID-19.

V usage is TRBV11-3 and J usage is TRBJ2-2; D perhaps matches TRBD2 (5 bases). The V and J ends lost 0 bases and 3 bases respectively, with 8 bases between them. The CDR3 runs 15 residues. Germline V gene data show CDR1 as SGHNT and CDR2 as YENEEA. The CDR3, as DNA: TGTGCCAGCAGCTTAGAACACGGGGACACCGGGGAGCTGTTTTTT. It specifies CASSLEHGDTGELFF.

The rearrangement links TRBV5-1 to TRBJ2-1; 7 bases are a match to TRBD1. The CDR3 is 14 amino acids. CDR1 SGHRS and CDR2 YFSETQ come from the germline V gene. Germline trimming cut 6 bases from V and 7 bases from J; bases unmatched to any gene: 10. Here the CDR3 reads CASNPGQVGNEQFF. CDR3 bases: TGCGCCAGCAACCCCGGACAGGTAGGGAATGAGCAGTTCTTC.

The chain uses TRBV18 and TRBJ2-5; D is undetermined. This CDR3 contains 11 residues. Germline V gene lookup returns CDR1 KGHSH and CDR2 LQKENI. V shed 3 bases and J shed 4 bases, with 3 bases lying between them. CDR3 in amino acids: CASSPRETQYF. The CDR3 DNA reads as TGTGCCAGCTCACCCCGAGAGACCCAGTACTTC. The full variable domain, completed using reference TRBV18 and TRBJ2-5, is NAGVMQNPRHLVRRRGQEARLRCSPMKGHSHVYWYRQLPEEGLKFMVYLQKENIIDESGMPKERFSAEFPKEGPSILRIQQVVRGDSAAYFCASSPRETQYFGPGTRLLVL.

The rearrangement uses TRBV4-1 and TRBJ1-2; 8 nucleotides align to TRBD1. Germline loops: CDR1 MGHRA, CDR2 YSYEKL. This CDR3 is built from 18 residues. Unmatched junction bases numbered 15, after V lost 0 bases and J lost 6 bases. The CDR3 loop reads CASSQEVGQGASTNGYTF. CDR3 in DNA: TGCGCCAGCAGCCAAGAAGTCGGGCAGGGGGCCTCCACGAATGGCTACACCTTC.

J is TRBJ2-2 and V is TRBV5-1; 12 bases agree with TRBD2. Germline CDR1 reads SGHRS; CDR2 reads YFSETQ. With V trimmed by 4 bases and J by 5 bases, 9 bases remained unmatched. This CDR3 comprises 17 residues. The CDR3 nucleotides read TGCGCCAGCAGCGTATCCCGGACTAGCGGGGTTACCGGGGAGCTGTTTTTT. As protein: CASSVSRTSGVTGELFF.

The V gene is TRBV5-4, the J gene TRBJ1-3, with a possible D match to TRBD1 (6 bases). V dropped 1 base and J dropped 4 bases, with 12 bases sitting between them. The CDR3 runs 15 residues. CDR1 and CDR2 (germline): SGHNT, YYREEE (reference sequence). The CDR3: CASSLSQGGGNTIYF. The CDR3 DNA follows: TGTGCCAGCAGCTTGTCACAGGGCGGCGGAAACACCATATATTTT.

The rearrangement uses TRBV9 and TRBJ2-2, with D possibly matching TRBD2 (5 bases). Germline V gene lookup returns CDR1 SGDLS and CDR2 YYNGEE. The CDR3 is 18 amino acids. Trimming took off 0 bases at V and 2 bases at J, with 17 bases between the two ends. This chain's CDR3 is CASSVDYAPRLNTGELFF. The CDR3 nucleotides read TGTGCCAGCAGCGTAGATTATGCTCCCCGACTAAACACCGGGGAGCTGTTTTTT. Together with reference TRBV9 and TRBJ2-2, the CDR3 gives the full variable domain: DSGVTQTPKHLITATGQRVTLRCSPRSGDLSVYWYQQSLDQGLQFLIQYYNGEERAKGNILERFSAQQFPDLHSELNLSSLELGDSALYFCASSVDYAPRLNTGELFFGEGSRLTVL.

This chain links TRBV6-1 with TRBJ2-3; a weak D match, TRBD2 (5 bases). Trimming cost V 2 bases and J 5 bases, with 17 bases left between them. Germline V gene data show CDR1 as MNHNS and CDR2 as SASEGT. CDR3 length: 16 residues. The chain's CDR3 is CASSEQRPHRGDTQYF. Here the CDR3 DNA reads TGTGCCAGCAGTGAACAGCGGCCCCACCGGGGAGATACGCAGTATTTT.

The V call is TRBV24-1, the J call TRBJ2-5; TRBD1 might be the D (6 bases). The CDR3 loop spans 17 amino acids. Trimming removed 0 bases at V and 5 bases at J, with 18 bases between. Per the germline V gene, CDR1 is KGHDR and CDR2 is SFDVKD. CDR3 DNA sequence: TGTGCCACCAGTGATTTGGGACGGCAGGGGATAAGGGAGACCCAGTACTTC. Protein sequence: CATSDLGRQGIRETQYF.

This clone has just a few counts. The J gene is TRBJ2-5, the V gene TRBV27; D is perhaps TRBD1 (5 bases). The CDR3 sequence is 13 residues long. V lost 2 bases and J 7 bases, leaving 11 bases between the germline ends. The germline V gene encodes CDR1 MNHEY and CDR2 SMNVEV (reference sequence). The CDR3, as DNA: TGTGCCAGCAGTTTAAGGGGCGCTGGGACCCAGTACTTC. Translated: CASSLRGAGTQYF.

This chain joins TRBV7-8 and TRBJ1-5, with 10 bases matching TRBD1. Germline values: CDR1 SGHVS, CDR2 FQNEAQ. The CDR3 is 14 amino acids. With 7 bases clipped from V and 5 bases from J, the junction kept 5 bases outside the gene matches. CDR3 nucleotides: TGTGCCAGCAACCGACAGGGGGCTGATCAGCCCCAGCATTTT. This gives the protein CASNRQGADQPQHF.

This clone showed up just once. The chain joins TRBV5-1 to TRBJ2-1, with 7 bases identical to TRBD1. This CDR3 contains 13 residues. J lost 6 bases, V lost 4 bases, and 4 bases had no gene match. CDR1 SGHRS and CDR2 YFSETQ come from the germline V gene. The CDR3 protein is CASSPWDSNEQFF. The CDR3 DNA sequence: TGCGCCAGCAGCCCGTGGGACAGCAATGAGCAGTTCTTC.

This chain joins TRBV5-6 and TRBJ1-2; D is ambiguous. Germline V gene data show CDR1 as SGHDT and CDR2 as YYEEEE. V was cut by 4 bases and J by 2 bases, with 12 bases left in between. The CDR3 consists of 14 residues. In nucleotides, the CDR3 is TGTGCCAGCAGCCCCCCGCGGGCCAACTATGGCTACACCTTC. This translates into CASSPPRANYGYTF.

This clone has only one observation. The rearrangement uses TRBV11-2 and TRBJ2-7, with 15 bases matching TRBD2. Looked up from germline, CDR1 is SGHAT and CDR2 is FQNNGV. V lost 8 bases, J lost 12 bases, and 14 bases stayed unmatched. CDR3 length equals 15 residues. CDR3 coding DNA: TGTGCCAGCCCCAAGCGTCGGACTAGCGGGGGGGGATGGTACTTC. Translated, it gives CASPKRRTSGGGWYF.

This chain links TRBV29-1 with TRBJ1-1; TRBD1 might be the D (6 bases). V dropped 5 bases and J dropped 3 bases, with 13 bases sitting between them. The V gene's germline CDR1 is SQVTM and CDR2 ANQGSEA. This CDR3 contains 13 residues. CDR3 bases: TGCAGCGTTCGGGGAGGGGGGGACACTGAAGCTTTCTTT. It is translated as CSVRGGGDTEAFF.

The chain employs TRBV6-5 and TRBJ2-2; 8 bases match TRBD2. The J segment lost 1 base and the V segment lost 6 bases, leaving 4 bases of the junction unmatched. Germline V gives CDR1 MNHEY, CDR2 SVGAGI. This CDR3 spans 15 amino acids. CDR3 loop: CASRPGGLNTGELFF. CDR3 nucleotide sequence: TGTGCCAGCAGACCGGGGGGGTTGAACACCGGGGAGCTGTTTTTT.

This chain links TRBV10-3 with TRBJ1-1; D not resolved. V lost 3 bases, J lost 0 bases, and 2 bases lay in between. The germline V gene encodes CDR1 ENHRY and CDR2 SYGVKD. The CDR3 length is 12 residues. The CDR3 protein is CAISDMNTEAFF. In DNA, the CDR3 is TGTGCCATCAGTGACATGAACACTGAAGCTTTCTTT.

The chain is built from TRBV12-3 or TRBV12-4 and TRBJ2-7; D may be TRBD2 (6 bases). This CDR3 is built from 11 residues. V was shortened by 9 bases and J by 6 bases, with 12 bases between the two germline ends. DNA of the CDR3: TGTGCCAGTGAGGAGGGGAGCGAGCAGTACTTC. Translation gives CASEEGSEQYF.

J is TRBJ1-5 and V is TRBV24-1, with D hard to call. This CDR3 has 13 residues. Germline V gene lookup returns CDR1 KGHDR and CDR2 SFDVKD. The V gene lost 5 bases and the J gene lost 0 bases, with 4 bases spanning the gap. This CDR3 is CATSGASNQPQHF. The CDR3 DNA sequence: TGTGCCACCAGTGGAGCTAGCAATCAGCCCCAGCATTTT.

A note on this clone: Other nucleotide sequences from this sample produce the same CDR3. The genes are TRBV19 and TRBJ1-5; D is possibly TRBD1 (5 bases). The CDR3 contains 16 residues. Per germline, CDR1 LNHDA and CDR2 SQIVND (reference sequence). Trimming pared 1 base from V and 1 base from J, leaving 11 bases between. The CDR3 spells CASSIAGVRSNQPQHF. CDR3 DNA: TGTGCCAGTAGTATAGCGGGGGTAAGAAGCAATCAGCCCCAGCATTTT.

The genes are TRBV10-3 and TRBJ1-1; D is ambiguous. This CDR3 is built from 13 residues. Trimming left V 4 bases short and J 1 base short, with 7 bases between. CDR1 is ENHRY and CDR2 is SYGVKD in the germline V gene. For the CDR3, the DNA is TGTGCCATCAGTGTTCGCGGGAACACTGAAGCTTTCTTT. Its protein product is CAISVRGNTEAFF.

This clone was seen more than once but under ten times. This sample includes further DNA sequences coding for the same CDR3. The CDR3 loop reads CASSYDRNTEAFF. CDR3 DNA: TGTGCCAGCAGTTACGACAGGAACACTGAAGCTTTCTTT. This chain uses TRBV6-5 with TRBJ1-1; D perhaps matches TRBD1 (5 bases). The CDR3 loop spans 13 amino acids. V lost 2 bases, J lost 1 base, and 5 bases lay in between. The germline gives CDR1 MNHEY, CDR2 SVGAGI.

The J gene is TRBJ2-2, the V gene TRBV2; tentatively, D is TRBD2 (6 bases). This CDR3 is built from 14 residues. Germline-derived CDR1 and CDR2 are SNHLY and FYNNEI. Trimming removed 4 bases at V and 7 bases at J, with 13 bases between. The CDR3 coding sequence is TGTGCCAGCAGTGTCGCGGGATCCTACGGGGAGCTGTTTTTT. Protein product: CASSVAGSYGELFF.

This clone was counted once. This chain connects TRBV2 to TRBJ1-5; D uncertain. The germline V gene has CDR1 SNHLY and CDR2 FYNNEI. The CDR3 has 13 amino acids. V was clipped by 6 bases and J by 9 bases, with 15 bases between them. The CDR3 DNA reads TGTGCCAGCAGACCCCTCGGTGCGTGGCCCCAGCATTTT. Amino acid sequence: CASRPLGAWPQHF.